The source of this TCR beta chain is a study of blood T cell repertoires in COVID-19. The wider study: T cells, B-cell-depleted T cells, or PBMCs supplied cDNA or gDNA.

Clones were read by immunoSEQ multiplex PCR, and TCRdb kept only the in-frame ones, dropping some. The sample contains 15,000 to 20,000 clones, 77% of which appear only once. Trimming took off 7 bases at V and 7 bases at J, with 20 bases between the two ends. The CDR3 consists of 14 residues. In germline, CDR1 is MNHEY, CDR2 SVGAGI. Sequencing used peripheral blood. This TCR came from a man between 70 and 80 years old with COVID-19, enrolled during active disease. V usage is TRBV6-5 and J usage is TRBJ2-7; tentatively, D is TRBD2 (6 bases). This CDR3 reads CASNPGTRSEEQYF. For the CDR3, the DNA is TGTGCCAGCAACCCCGGGACTCGGTCGGAAGAGCAGTACTTC.